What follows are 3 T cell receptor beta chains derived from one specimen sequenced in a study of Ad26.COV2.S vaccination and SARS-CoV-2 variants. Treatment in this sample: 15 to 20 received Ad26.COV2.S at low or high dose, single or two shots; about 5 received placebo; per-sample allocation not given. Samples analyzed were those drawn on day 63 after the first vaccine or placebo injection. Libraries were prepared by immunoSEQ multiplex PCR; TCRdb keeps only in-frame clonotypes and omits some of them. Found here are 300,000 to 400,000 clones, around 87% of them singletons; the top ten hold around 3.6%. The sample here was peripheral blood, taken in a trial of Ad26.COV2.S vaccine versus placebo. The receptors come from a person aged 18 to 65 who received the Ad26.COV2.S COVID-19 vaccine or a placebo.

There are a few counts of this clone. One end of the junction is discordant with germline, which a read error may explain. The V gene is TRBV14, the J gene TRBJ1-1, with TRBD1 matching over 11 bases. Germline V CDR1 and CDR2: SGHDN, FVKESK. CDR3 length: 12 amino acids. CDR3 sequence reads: CASSHTGTGGRF. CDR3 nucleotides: TGTGCCAGCAGCCATACCGGGACAGGGGGAAGGTTT. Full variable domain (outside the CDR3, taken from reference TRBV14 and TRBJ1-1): EAGVTQFPSHSVIEKGQTVTLRCDPISGHDNLYWYRRVMGKEIKFLLHFVKESKQDESGMPNNRFLAERTGGTYSTLKVQPAELEDSGVYFCASSHTGTGGRFGQGTRLTVV.

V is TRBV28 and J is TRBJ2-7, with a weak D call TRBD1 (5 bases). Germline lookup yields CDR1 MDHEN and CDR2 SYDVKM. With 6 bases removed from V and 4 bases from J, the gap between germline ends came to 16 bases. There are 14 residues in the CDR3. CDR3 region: CASSKRGSVYEQYF. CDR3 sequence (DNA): TGTGCCAGCAGCAAAAGGGGATCGGTGTACGAGCAGTACTTC.

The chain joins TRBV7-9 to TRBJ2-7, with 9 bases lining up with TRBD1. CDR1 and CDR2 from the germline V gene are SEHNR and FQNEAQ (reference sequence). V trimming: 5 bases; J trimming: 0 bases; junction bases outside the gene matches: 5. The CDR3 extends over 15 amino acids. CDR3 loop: CASSPGQGFSYEQYF. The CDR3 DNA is TGTGCCAGCAGCCCCGGACAGGGGTTCTCCTACGAGCAGTACTTC. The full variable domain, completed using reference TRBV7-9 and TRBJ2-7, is DTGVSQNPRHKITKRGQNVTFRCDPISEHNRLYWYRQTLGQGPEFLTYFQNEAQLEKSRLLSDRFSAERPKGSFSTLEIQRTEQGDSAMYLCASSPGQGFSYEQYFGPGTRLTVT.